Below, one T cell receptor beta chain is given with its context. The sample belongs to a study of shared clonotypes between healthy human individuals. Libraries were prepared by immunoSEQ multiplex PCR; TCRdb keeps only in-frame clonotypes and omits some of them. The sample consists of millions of clones, just over 90% of them appearing once. Terminally differentiated effector memory CD45RA+ cells were left out of the naive CD8 fraction, which was CD45RO-negative and positively selected for CCR7. Donors were healthy HIV-negative adults without recently reported acute infections or vaccinations. Trimming at V came to 4 bases and at J to 5 bases, leaving 12 bases not matched to a gene. Germline loops: CDR1 SGHRS, CDR2 YFSETQ. This CDR3 has 16 amino acids.

Sequencing was carried out using naive CD8+ T cells from PBMCs. This sequence originates from a man aged 18 to 30 in good health. Some clones in this sample may be carry-over from other donors' samples. The chain joins TRBV5-1 to TRBJ1-5; the match to TRBD1 covers 7 bases. The CDR3 loop is CASSPSWPGGYQPQHF. CDR3 DNA sequence: TGCGCCAGCAGCCCCAGTTGGCCAGGGGGGTATCAGCCCCAGCATTTT.